This T cell receptor beta chain was found in a study of T cell repertoires in cytomegalovirus infection. The wider study: Evidence of both CMV infection and a matching HLA type came from public TCR beta signatures.

This clonotype was found many times. What it binds is unknown. Whole-study findings and limits: Cumulative public TCR beta family frequency identified carriers of CMV plus the relevant HLA. The response measured ex vivo was dominated by TCR beta clonotypes (HLA-C-restricted and CMV-specific).

CDR1 is SGHVS and CDR2 is FQNEAQ in the germline V gene. V was pared by 5 bases and J by 7 bases, with 12 bases between. The CDR3 has 12 residues. TCRdb re-called the reads with MiXCR, one entry per CDR3 protein. Of 150,000 to 180,000 distinct CDR3 sequences in the sample, 23% were seen once. The source material was PBMCs. V gene TRBV7-8 combines with J gene TRBJ2-7; D tentatively reads TRBD1 or TRBD2 (5 bases each). The clonotype originates from a human donor in good health (CMV status not recorded). Some clones in this sample may be carry-over from other donors' samples. This CDR3 is CASSPGPREQYF. In DNA form, the CDR3 reads TGTGCCAGCAGCCCGGGGCCGAGGGAGCAGTACTTC.